These T cell receptor beta chains were read from a single sample in a study of blood T cell repertoires in COVID-19. Clones were sequenced by immunoSEQ multiplex PCR, and TCRdb holds only the in-frame ones, with some missing. The sample carries 29,000 or so clones, around 89% recorded once. What was sequenced was peripheral blood. All receptors come from a human donor in a cohort sampled during active COVID-19. The CDR3 runs from the conserved cysteine through the conserved F or W. A D gene is named only where the DNA matches it firmly. Only part of the rows carry a size: once, few, many, or a class if the clone is expanded.

cdr3_nt: TGTGCCAGCAGCCCCCAGCTAGGAGGGGCCTATGGCTACACCTTC
cdr3_aa: CASSPQLGGAYGYTF
v_call: TRBV9
d_call: -
clone_size: -
j_call: TRBJ1-2

cdr3_nt: TGTGCCAGCAGCTTAGGGCGAACGGGGGAGACCCAGTACTTC
cdr3_aa: CASSLGRTGETQYF
v_call: TRBV11-1
d_call: -
clone_size: -
j_call: TRBJ2-5

cdr3_nt: TGCAGCGTTGAAGAAGTAGCGGGGGGGATCGATGAGCAGTTCTTC
cdr3_aa: CSVEEVAGGIDEQFF
v_call: TRBV29-1
d_call: TRBD2
clone_size: -
j_call: TRBJ2-1

cdr3_nt: TGCGCCAGCAGCAGGAGAGGAGGACAGGGACTTACTAATGAAAAACTGTTTTTT
cdr3_aa: CASSRRGGQGLTNEKLFF
v_call: TRBV5-1
d_call: TRBD1
clone_size: -
j_call: TRBJ1-4

cdr3_nt: TGTGCCAGCAGTTTTTCGGGGGGCATCGAGCAGTTCTTC
cdr3_aa: CASSFSGGIEQFF
v_call: TRBV27
d_call: -
clone_size: -
j_call: TRBJ2-1

cdr3_nt: TGTGCCAGCAGCGCGCTTCCGGGAGTAAGCAATCAGCCCCAGCATTTT
cdr3_aa: CASSALPGVSNQPQHF
v_call: TRBV6-2/TRBV6-3
d_call: -
clone_size: -
j_call: TRBJ1-5

cdr3_nt: TGTGCCAGCAGCCTTGACCAGGGGCACGAGCAGTACTTC
cdr3_aa: CASSLDQGHEQYF
v_call: TRBV7-9
d_call: -
clone_size: -
j_call: TRBJ2-7

cdr3_nt: TGTGCCACGGACAGGGCGGACTCCTTC
cdr3_aa: CATDRADSF
v_call: TRBV24-1
d_call: TRBD1
clone_size: -
j_call: TRBJ1-2

cdr3_nt: TGTGCCAGTAGTGTCCGGGACAGGGGGGCTGAGCAGTACTTC
cdr3_aa: CASSVRDRGAEQYF
v_call: TRBV19
d_call: TRBD1
clone_size: -
j_call: TRBJ2-7

cdr3_nt: TGCGCCAGCAGCTTGGCCTCGGGGGCTGGAAACACCATATATTTT
cdr3_aa: CASSLASGAGNTIYF
v_call: TRBV5-1
d_call: -
clone_size: -
j_call: TRBJ1-3

cdr3_nt: TGTGCCAGCTCACCAATACTTCCGGGACTAGCGGGACTCGGGGACACCGGGGAGCTGTTTTTT
cdr3_aa: CASSPILPGLAGLGDTGELFF
v_call: TRBV18
d_call: TRBD2
clone_size: -
j_call: TRBJ2-2

cdr3_nt: TGTGCCAGCAGTGAATTGGGCGGGACTAGCGGGGGGGCGACCAAAAACATTCAGTACTTC
cdr3_aa: CASSELGGTSGGATKNIQYF
v_call: TRBV6-1
d_call: TRBD2
clone_size: -
j_call: TRBJ2-4

cdr3_nt: TGTGCCAGCAGCCAAGGAACGGGACTAGCGTTAAGAGAGACCCAGTACTTC
cdr3_aa: CASSQGTGLALRETQYF
v_call: TRBV14
d_call: TRBD2
clone_size: once
j_call: TRBJ2-5